A selection of T cell receptor beta chains follows, all from one sample in a study of blood T cell repertoires in COVID-19. The protocol was immunoSEQ multiplex PCR, while the TCRdb copy is restricted to in-frame clones and leaves out a portion. Of 260,000 or so clones listed, around 83% are singletons. Sample: peripheral blood. The receptors originated from an elderly man with acute or convalescent COVID-19. The CDR3 runs from the conserved cysteine through the conserved F or W. D genes are given only for firm matches. Clone size is given for some rows only: seen once, a few or many times, or a class if the clone is expanded.

clone size	D gene	V gene	J gene	CDR3 protein	CDR3 DNA
.	.	TRBV28	TRBJ2-2	CASSLANGGKNTGELFF	TGTGCCAGCAGTTTAGCGAACGGGGGAAAGAACACCGGGGAGCTGTTTTTT
.	TRBD2	TRBV7-3	TRBJ2-3	CASSSSGRTDTQYF	TGTGCCAGCAGCTCCAGCGGGAGGACAGATACGCAGTATTTT
once	TRBD1	TRBV25-1	TRBJ2-7	CASSERQGREQYF	TGTGCCAGCAGTGAACGACAGGGTCGCGAGCAGTACTTC
.	TRBD1	TRBV6-5	TRBJ1-2	CASSYSGTGGFGYTF	TGTGCCAGCAGTTACTCAGGGACAGGGGGCTTTGGCTACACCTTC
.	.	TRBV4-2	TRBJ1-2	CASSQNGQNYGYTF	TGTGCCAGCAGCCAAAACGGACAGAACTATGGCTACACCTTC
.	TRBD1	TRBV11-1	TRBJ1-3	CASSSDRGLGNTIYF	TGTGCCAGCAGCTCGGACAGGGGGCTTGGAAACACCATATATTTT
.	TRBD2	TRBV3-1/TRBV3-2	TRBJ2-5	CASSLGLVGETQYF	TGTGCCAGCAGCCTAGGACTAGTTGGGGAGACCCAGTACTTC
once	.	TRBV11-2	TRBJ1-6	CASSLVPGGSPLHF	TGTGCCAGCAGCTTAGTCCCCGGCGGTTCACCCCTCCACTTT
.	.	TRBV7-8	TRBJ2-1	CASSPGRVNEQFF	TGTGCCAGCAGCCCAGGCAGGGTTAATGAGCAGTTCTTC
.	.	TRBV12-3/TRBV12-4	TRBJ1-1	CASSFYGNTEAFF	TGTGCCAGCAGTTTTTACGGGAACACTGAAGCTTTCTTT
.	TRBD2	TRBV11-2	TRBJ2-2	CASSGRTSGRALYGGELFF	TGTGCCAGCAGCGGTAGGACTAGCGGGAGGGCCCTATATGGCGGGGAGCTGTTTTTT
.	TRBD1	TRBV5-1	TRBJ2-1	CASSIRGQSYNEQFF	TGCGCCAGCAGCATAAGGGGGCAGTCCTACAATGAGCAGTTCTTC
few	.	TRBV5-1	TRBJ2-5	CASSPDTGVTQYF	TGCGCCAGCAGCCCGGACACAGGAGTGACCCAGTACTTC
.	TRBD2	TRBV9	TRBJ2-7	CASSVDSGGAYEQYF	TGTGCCAGCAGCGTAGACAGCGGGGGGGCCTACGAGCAGTACTTC
.	.	TRBV30	TRBJ1-4	CAWSFSTGWNEKLFF	TGTGCCTGGAGTTTTTCGACAGGATGGAATGAAAAACTGTTTTTT
.	.	TRBV3-1/TRBV3-2	TRBJ1-5	CASSQATDQPQHF	TGTGCCAGCAGCCAAGCCACAGATCAGCCCCAGCATTTT
.	TRBD2	TRBV4-2	TRBJ2-3	CASSQDRSGGVTDTQYF	TGTGCCAGCAGCCAAGATCGTAGCGGGGGGGTTACAGATACGCAGTATTTT
.	TRBD1	TRBV5-4	TRBJ1-6	CTSSFGTGDSPLHF	TGTACCAGCAGCTTTGGGACAGGTGATTCACCCCTCCACTTT
.	TRBD2	TRBV3-1/TRBV3-2	TRBJ2-7	CASSLLSGGPYEQYF	TGTGCCAGCAGCCTCCTTAGCGGGGGGCCCTACGAGCAGTACTTC
.	.	TRBV18	TRBJ2-3	CASSRNNRVDTQYF	TGTGCCAGCTCCCGGAATAACAGGGTCGATACGCAGTATTTT
.	TRBD1	TRBV20-1	TRBJ1-2	CSGQGGYGYTF	TGCAGTGGTCAGGGGGGATATGGCTACACCTTC
.	.	TRBV7-9	TRBJ1-2	CASSRIGAGKGYTF	TGTGCCAGCAGCCGGATTGGGGCAGGGAAAGGCTACACCTTC
.	TRBD1	TRBV7-2	TRBJ1-5	CASSLAYGQGDGQPQHF	TGTGCCAGCAGCTTAGCGTATGGACAGGGTGACGGTCAGCCCCAGCATTTT
.	.	TRBV5-6	TRBJ1-6	CASSLWGVSYNSPLHF	TGTGCCAGCAGCTTGTGGGGAGTCTCCTATAATTCACCCCTCCACTTT
.	.	TRBV5-1	TRBJ1-2	CASSSYGSDWDGYTF	TGCGCCAGCAGCTCCTACGGGAGCGACTGGGATGGCTACACCTTC
.	TRBD1	TRBV7-3	TRBJ2-6	CASSRDTGGAGANVLTF	TGTGCCAGCAGCCGAGATACAGGGGGCGCTGGGGCCAACGTCCTGACTTTC
.	.	TRBV3-1/TRBV3-2	TRBJ1-3	CASSQGRSGNTIYF	TGTGCCAGCAGCCAAGGGAGATCTGGAAACACCATATATTTT
.	.	TRBV7-8	TRBJ2-2	CASSGTGLHTGELFF	TGTGCCAGCAGCGGCACGGGACTTCACACCGGGGAGCTGTTTTTT